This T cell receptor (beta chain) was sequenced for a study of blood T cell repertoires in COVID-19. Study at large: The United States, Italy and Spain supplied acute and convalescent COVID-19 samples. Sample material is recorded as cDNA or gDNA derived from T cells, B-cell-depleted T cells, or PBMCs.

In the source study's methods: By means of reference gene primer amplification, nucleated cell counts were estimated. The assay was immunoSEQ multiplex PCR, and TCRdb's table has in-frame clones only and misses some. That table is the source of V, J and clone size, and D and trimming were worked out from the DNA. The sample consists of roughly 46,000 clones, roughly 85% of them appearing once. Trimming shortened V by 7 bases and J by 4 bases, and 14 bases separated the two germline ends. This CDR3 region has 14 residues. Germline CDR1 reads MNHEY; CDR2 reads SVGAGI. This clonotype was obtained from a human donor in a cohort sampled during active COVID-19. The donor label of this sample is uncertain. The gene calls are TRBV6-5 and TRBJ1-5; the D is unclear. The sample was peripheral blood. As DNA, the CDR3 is TGTGCCAGCACCGCGCCAGGAGGGAATCAGCCCCAGCATTTT. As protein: CASTAPGGNQPQHF.